This T cell receptor (beta chain) was sequenced for a study of shared clonotypes between healthy human individuals. Germline V lookup: CDR1 MNHEY, CDR2 SMNVEV (reference sequence). CDR3 length: 14 residues. The V gene end was trimmed by 5 bases and the J gene end by 11 bases; junction bases not matched to a gene: 11. The protocol was immunoSEQ multiplex PCR, while the TCRdb copy is restricted to in-frame clones and leaves out a portion. The repertoire holds more than 150,000 clones, with about 68% as singletons. The rearrangement links TRBV27 to TRBJ1-4, with 7 bases lining up with TRBD1. This sequence was found in a man aged 25 to 40 in good health. Material for sequencing was memory CD4+ T cells sorted from blood. The sample's subset: CD45RA-negative fraction. CDR3 DNA sequence: TGTGCCAGCAGTACACTGACAGGGAGAGAGAAACTGTTTTTT. This translates into CASSTLTGREKLFF.